These 8 T cell receptor beta chains were all obtained from the same sample, sequenced in a study of T cells in Graves' hyperthyroidism and ophthalmopathy. RNA transcripts yielded amplified TCR beta CDR3 regions. HTBI primers were the set used in a first-round RT-PCR of the TCR CDR3. TCRdb passed the multiplex PCR reads through MiXCR, listing each CDR3 protein once. This table has 300,000 to 400,000 distinct CDR3 sequences, 11% to 15% appearing once. Sequencing was carried out using blood. The receptors originated from a woman aged 55-75 years with Graves' hyperthyroidism.

A word on this clonotype: The junction departs from germline at one end; a sequencing error may be responsible. V and J are TRBV28 and TRBJ2-1; TRBD2 aligns across 7 bases. The germline V gene encodes CDR1 MDHEN and CDR2 SYDVKM. CDR3 length equals 15 residues. The CDR3 loop reads CASSPQSIAGWVRIF. As DNA, the CDR3 is TGTGCCAGCAGTCCCCAGTCTATAGCGGGTTGGGTGAGGATCTTC.

In its sample, this clonotype was seen many times. This sequence joins TRBV5-4 and TRBJ2-7; possible D gene TRBD1, 5 bases. This CDR3 is built from 14 residues. Germline V lookup: CDR1 SGHNT, CDR2 YYREEE (reference sequence). Trimming took off 0 bases at V and 2 bases at J, with 9 bases between the two ends. The CDR3 bases are TGTGCCAGCAGCTTGGGACAGCCAACCTACGAGCAGTACTTC. It yields the protein CASSLGQPTYEQYF.

The chain is built from TRBV6-5 and TRBJ2-7; a possible D gene is TRBD2 (5 bases). The length of the CDR3 is 13 residues. V lost 6 bases and J lost 7, with 16 bases in between. The germline V gene encodes CDR1 MNHEY and CDR2 SVGAGI. The CDR3 region has the DNA TGTGCCAGCAGCCGGAACCGGGAAGAAGAGCAGTACTTC. Its translation is CASSRNREEEQYF.

This clonotype was found many times. The chain is built from TRBV20-1 and TRBJ2-1; D is perhaps TRBD1 (6 bases). CDR1 and CDR2 from the germline V gene are DFQATT and SNEGSKA (reference sequence). The CDR3 has 15 amino acids. Trimming took 0 bases from V and 1 from J, leaving 10 bases between them. This CDR3 reads CSARDRTGSYNEQFF. Written as DNA, the CDR3 is TGCAGTGCTAGAGATCGCACAGGGTCCTACAATGAGCAGTTCTTC.

The chain is built from TRBV28 and TRBJ2-2; 14 nucleotides align to TRBD2. V dropped 8 bases and J dropped 4; count of bases not matched to a gene: 6. The CDR3 is 16 residues long. The germline CDR1 and CDR2 sequences are MDHEN and SYDVKM. CDR3 region: CASSGLAGVRTGELFF. DNA of the CDR3: TGTGCCAGCTCGGGACTAGCGGGAGTACGCACCGGGGAGCTGTTTTTT.

This clonotype was found many times. This chain connects TRBV10-3 to TRBJ1-2; 7 bases line up with TRBD1. The CDR3 loop spans 15 amino acids. Germline lookup yields CDR1 ENHRY and CDR2 SYGVKD. With 5 bases clipped from V and 1 base from J, the junction kept 7 bases outside the gene matches. CDR3 loop: CAISWGQSHNYGYTF. As DNA, the CDR3 is TGTGCCATCAGTTGGGGACAGTCTCATAACTATGGCTACACCTTC.

The table lists this clonotype with many counts. The chain uses TRBV30 and TRBJ1-2; D remains ambiguous. The CDR3 is 13 residues long. Germline CDR1 GTSNPN, CDR2 SVGIG (reference sequence). V lost 0 bases and J 8 bases, leaving 13 bases between the germline ends. The CDR3 region is CAWSVLPDGGYTF. The CDR3 DNA follows: TGTGCCTGGAGTGTACTGCCGGATGGAGGCTACACCTTC.

This clonotype occurred many times. The J gene is TRBJ2-2, the V gene TRBV30; D call uncertain. Germline V gene data show CDR1 as GTSNPN and CDR2 as SVGIG (reference sequence). This CDR3 has 13 amino acids. The V end was cut by 0 bases, the J end by 0 bases, with 2 bases between. DNA of the CDR3: TGTGCCTGGAGTGTACCGAACACCGGGGAGCTGTTTTTT. It specifies CAWSVPNTGELFF.